What follows describes a single T cell receptor (beta chain). The antigen is unknown. These data originate in a study of cytomegalovirus exposure and HLA in healthy donors. Study-level results: The classifier was said to identify cytomegalovirus status with high specificity and sensitivity. Across donors, sequencing depth was assumed by presence/absence analyses to be roughly uniform. Exclusion as indistinguishable affected some V segments, including TRBV6-2 and TRBV6-3.

CDR3 length: 15 residues. The germline gives CDR1 LNHDA, CDR2 SQIVND (reference sequence). Trimming stripped 9 bases from V and 3 bases from J, with 17 bases between. The PCR contained 60 Vbeta and 13 Jbeta primers. Using immunoSEQ multiplex PCR, the repertoire was profiled, and TCRdb retains in-frame clones only, with some absent. This repertoire shows 150,000 to 200,000 clones, 80% found once; its top ten account for roughly 1.4%. This chain uses TRBV19 with TRBJ2-2; TRBD2 might be the D (6 bases). The sequence was collected from a girl aged 10-17 years in good health and CMV-seropositive. Sequenced input: PBMCs. CDR3 sequence: CASNPKRVYTGELFF. Here the CDR3 DNA reads TGTGCCAGCAACCCGAAGCGGGTTTACACCGGGGAGCTGTTTTTT.